A selection of T cell receptor beta chains follows, all from one sample in a study of blood T cells in healthy people across ages. A single record per CDR3 protein comes from TCRdb applying MiXCR to the 5' RACE reads. The table records approximately 800,000 distinct CDR3 sequences, about 46% of them present only once. The sample consisted of blood. The origin of the receptors is a man older than 75 in good health. CDR3s include the opening cysteine and the closing phenylalanine or tryptophan. Fields, in order: V gene, CDR3 protein.

V: TRBV20-1; CDR3: CSASGGGFTEAFF
V: TRBV12-3/TRBV12-4; CDR3: CASRLVRGDTGELFF
V: TRBV27; CDR3: CASGDRFNEKLFF
V: TRBV20-1; CDR3: CSAIRWTSGSNAFF
V: TRBV6-2/TRBV6-3; CDR3: CASSSRERVWNEQYF
V: TRBV10-3; CDR3: CAISGAGLEAEAFF
V: TRBV6-6; CDR3: CASSPHSDRNIQYF
V: TRBV20-1; CDR3: CSASAGTSGKVEQFF
V: TRBV4-2; CDR3: CASSQDRAGAYEQFF
V: TRBV7-8; CDR3: CASSLDGTPYF
V: TRBV6-1; CDR3: CASSESPGGEQFF
V: TRBV4-1; CDR3: CASSLHGGTSQPEQYF
V: TRBV6-6; CDR3: CASSVKGANEKLFF
V: TRBV12-3/TRBV12-4; CDR3: CASSPKWEGIYNEQYF
V: TRBV7-3; CDR3: CASSLISADTQYF
V: TRBV12-3/TRBV12-4; CDR3: CASSKTGTGIYNEQYF
V: TRBV24-1; CDR3: CATSESTGQGEGYTF
V: TRBV7-2; CDR3: CASTSGRRAQYF
V: TRBV9; CDR3: CASSAEGLISDSYEQYF
V: TRBV7-9; CDR3: CASALGAGRGITDTQYF
V: TRBV5-1; CDR3: CASHDTQGPDTQYF
V: TRBV4-2; CDR3: CASSQTGTSSYNEQYF
V: TRBV7-8; CDR3: CASSPYRAPPQGGNEQYF
V: TRBV7-6; CDR3: CASTPMDSGIRNEQFF
V: TRBV7-2; CDR3: CASTAGGEHYEQYF
V: TRBV4-3; CDR3: CASSQVRTQDQPQHF
V: TRBV9; CDR3: CASSPLSGATYNEQFF